One and the same sample provided the 10 T cell receptor beta chains below, sequenced in a study of blood T cells in healthy people across ages. Then a second PCR, running about 6 to 11 cycles, was carried out with a sample-barcoded 5' primer and a J-beta primer mix. From the 5' RACE reads, TCRdb called clonotypes with MiXCR, one entry per CDR3 protein. Of 1.5 million to 2 million distinct CDR3 sequences in the sample, more than 35% were seen once. The sample taken for sequencing was blood. These receptors were taken from a human donor in good health.

This clonotype was seen more than once but under ten times. The rearrangement joins TRBV20-1 to TRBJ2-7; D not certain. The length of the CDR3 is 13 residues. Germline V gene lookup returns CDR1 DFQATT and CDR2 SNEGSKA (reference sequence). V was cut by 4 bases and J by 0 bases, with 10 bases left in between. The CDR3, as DNA: TGCAGTGCTATTCTAGAATTCTCCTACGAGCAGTACTTC. It yields the protein CSAILEFSYEQYF.

V gene TRBV27 combines with J gene TRBJ2-7; TRBD1 is a possible D gene (6 bases). Germline assignment: CDR1 MNHEY and CDR2 SMNVEV (reference sequence). The CDR3 totals 15 residues. The V end lost 2 bases, the J end lost 3 bases, and 14 bases lay between the germline ends. Here the CDR3 DNA reads TGTGCCAGCAGTTTAGGGTACAGGGAAGTCTACGAGCAGTACTTC. Translation: CASSLGYREVYEQYF.

The chain recombines TRBV29-1 with TRBJ1-2; a possible D gene is TRBD1 (6 bases). The CDR3 extends over 16 amino acids. The V gene's germline CDR1 is SQVTM and CDR2 ANQGSEA. Trimming removed 7 bases from V and 1 base from J, with 22 bases in between. The CDR3 loop reads CSANIGQGNYNYGYTF. DNA for the CDR3: TGCAGCGCCAATATCGGGCAGGGGAATTATAACTATGGCTACACCTTC.

The V and J genes are TRBV6-5 and TRBJ2-1; 11 bases are shared with TRBD1. The germline V gene encodes CDR1 MNHEY and CDR2 SVGAGI. There are 14 residues in the CDR3. V lost 6 bases to trimming and J lost 9 bases; unmatched junction nucleotides: 7. DNA for the CDR3: TGTGCCAGCAGCCCTGGACAGGGGGCAATTGAGCAGTTCTTC. Its protein is CASSPGQGAIEQFF.

V usage is TRBV20-1 and J usage is TRBJ2-7, with 8 bases that match TRBD1. Germline trimming cut 8 bases from V and 5 bases from J; bases unmatched to any gene: 8. Germline V gene lookup returns CDR1 DFQATT and CDR2 SNEGSKA (reference sequence). The CDR3 sequence is 12 residues long. As DNA, the CDR3 is TGCAGTTACGGACAGGGAGGCCACGAGCAGTACTTC. This translates into CSYGQGGHEQYF.

This clonotype was seen just once. The chain couples TRBV6-6 to TRBJ2-3, with 9 bases that match TRBD1. The CDR3 totals 17 residues. Germline V gene data show CDR1 as MNHNY and CDR2 as SVGAGI (reference sequence). Germline trimming cut 6 bases from V and 6 bases from J; bases unmatched to any gene: 16. DNA for the CDR3: TGTGCCAGCAGACTAAACAGGGGGCGCATTTCGGGCGATACGCAGTATTTT. Its translation is CASRLNRGRISGDTQYF.

This clonotype turned up a few times. The J gene is TRBJ2-1, the V gene TRBV4-3; the D gene is possibly TRBD1 (6 bases). CDR1 and CDR2 (germline): LGHNA, YSLEER. There are 16 residues in the CDR3. The germline V and J ends were trimmed by 2 bases and 9 bases, with 20 bases remaining between them. CDR3 protein: CASSQSITGWGSEQFF. Here the CDR3 DNA reads TGCGCCAGCAGCCAATCGATCACAGGGTGGGGAAGTGAGCAGTTCTTC.

This chain links TRBV30 with TRBJ2-7, with D tentatively TRBD1 or TRBD2 (7 bases each). Germline CDR1 and CDR2: GTSNPN and SVGIG (reference sequence). Trimming pared 7 bases from V and 4 bases from J, leaving 14 bases between. CDR3 length: 12 residues. The CDR3 nucleotides are TGTGCCTTAAGCAGGGGGGGATACGAGCAGTACTTC. Translating it yields CALSRGGYEQYF.

The chain has TRBV7-2 and TRBJ2-7; 7 bases agree with TRBD2. Germline CDR1 reads SGHTA; CDR2 reads FQGNSA. After removal of 5 bases from V and 4 bases from J, the junction contained 11 bases not matched to a gene. This CDR3 comprises 15 residues. The CDR3: CASSPVAWTSYEQYF. In nucleotides, the CDR3 is TGTGCCAGCAGCCCCGTGGCCTGGACTAGTTACGAGCAGTACTTC.

The V and J genes are TRBV5-1 and TRBJ1-2; the D is unclear. V gave up 4 bases and J gave up 6 bases, with 16 bases separating them. This CDR3 comprises 14 residues. Germline lookup yields CDR1 SGHRS and CDR2 YFSETQ. CDR3 nucleotides: TGCGCCAGCAGCCGAGTAAGGGCGACGGATGGCTACACCTTC. This encodes CASSRVRATDGYTF.